This note documents a single TCR beta chain sequence. Its recognized antigen is unknown. Nothing much larger sits one base from this clone, and base qualities are not available. In total, roughly 710 healthy bone marrow donors made up the cohort. All cohort members were sampled while nominally healthy, although unrecorded immune exposures were likely present. The donor tested CMV seropositive and was one of the 289 seropositive cohort members. A peripheral blood sample was provided by each donor, and peripheral blood mononuclear cells were used for TCR beta sequencing. The Qiagen DNeasy Blood Extraction Kit was used to extract genomic DNA from the blood cell samples. Library prep was done by the immunoSEQ multiplex PCR assay. For the multiplex PCR, a mixture combining 60 forward primers for TCR Vbeta segments and 13 reverse primers for TCR Jbeta segments was used. The CDR3 region of rearranged TCR beta genes was amplified from genomic DNA with a multiplex PCR assay. Amplified TCR beta libraries were sequenced as 87-base-pair reads on the Illumina HiSeq System. In the original analysis: A later analysis tallied 80 million to 95 million unique TCR beta chains across the 700 or so repertoires, and roughly 11 million of those chains were shared by two or more donors. Raw reads were error-corrected and collapsed into unique sequences with a nearest-neighbor algorithm that merged closely related sequences to remove PCR and sequencing errors. To assign V, D and J gene segments, CDR3 sequences were aligned to IMGT reference sequences. For a sequence to be retained, a match of at least six nucleotides was required to both a V gene segment and a J gene segment. A rearrangement was called productive if the CDR3 had no stop codons and remained in frame with V and J, and every other rearrangement was called non-productive. CDR3 was defined according to IMGT convention as the region running from the second conserved V-encoded cysteine to the conserved J-encoded phenylalanine. The earlier analysis of 587 of the donors excluded sequences that lacked an unambiguous match to a single V gene segment. An earlier analysis of 587 of the donors classified V segments as functional when productive rearrangements were above 56.7% and as segregating when the standard deviation between donors was above 5%. A statistical classification framework was built for diagnosing cytomegalovirus status from the catalog of TCR beta chain sequences. In a later analysis, V and J genes were assigned by comparing TCR nucleotide sequences against IMGT/GENE-DB human TR gene sequences. In a later analysis, CDR3 sequences and most-parsimonious VDJ recombination scenarios were assigned using the TCRdist pipeline. In a later analysis, every TCR beta chain was defined by the combination of its CDR3 amino acid sequence and its V-gene family, and reads without a unique V-gene family were dropped. A later analysis removed several hundred highly shared, low-generation-probability nucleotide sequences to deal with suspected cross-contamination and a sequencing artifact. A later analysis calculated a clonal expansion index for each public chain from normalized within-repertoire ranks of inferred template counts. In a later analysis, generation probabilities were computed with a VDJ recombination model fitted to out-of-frame rearrangements, and the resulting probabilities were checked against IGoR. In a later analysis, TCR-TCR, TCR-HLA and TCR-CMV co-occurrence was scored with hypergeometric tests, and a repertoire-size bias correction was applied to TCR pairs. A later analysis estimated false discovery rates by permuting HLA or CMV assignments 20 times. A later analysis grouped co-occurring TCRs with DBSCAN, adding TCRdist sequence similarity when clustering within HLA-allele-positive subsets. Repertoires with fewer than 30,000 or more than 120,000 public chains were left out of co-occurrence clustering, as were a handful of repertoires with anomalous nucleotide sharing. TCRdb re-hosts the immuneACCESS table, in-frame sequences only. Its copies lack some clones; in the studies checked, an unresolved V gene accounts for under half of them, and the cause for the rest is not known. The V and J calls and clone size come from that table; D and trimming were worked out from the DNA. The sample yields 150,000 to 200,000 clones; about 77% were counted once. The ten largest clones take up 9% to 10% of the sample.

This entry comes from a study of cytomegalovirus exposure and HLA in healthy donors (dated by TCRdb to the late 2010s). Describing the broader study: An earlier analysis of some 600 of the donors reported approximately 300 Gb of sequence data and 117 million unique TCR beta sequences obtained from roughly 180 million T cells. An early release covering just under 650 HLA-typed donors comprised roughly 300 gigabases of sequencing data and some 79 million unique TCR sequences. The genetic ancestry cluster associated with self-reported Caucasian donors included about 84% of the roughly 400 genotyped donors. The study aimed to test whether cataloging public T cell receptors could reveal signatures of past pathogen exposure. Using immunosequencing, the study profiled T cell repertoires from about 650 subjects and related those repertoires to cytomegalovirus serostatus. A separate validation cohort of approximately 130 different subjects was used in addition to the approximately 670-subject first cohort. To predict cytomegalovirus infection status, the study brought together high-throughput TCR immunosequencing, statistical association of individual TCRs with disease status, and machine learning. A later analysis re-examined previously published TCR beta repertoires from hundreds of donors and added high-resolution HLA genotyping to investigate patterns of TCR occurrence. The later analysis used no new phenotypic data to find candidate immune exposures, relying instead on TCR beta sequences and their occurrence across donors. An earlier analysis of 587 of the donors applied high-throughput TCR beta sequencing to assess whether each TCR beta V gene segment acted as functional or pseudogenic. Donor age, sex, ethnicity and CMV serostatus were compiled together with the repertoire data. A later genetic analysis used genome-wide SNP genotypes for about three fifths of the 666 donors, treating that subset as a discovery cohort. Every discovery cohort repertoire had been produced on one sequencing platform. Both class I and class II loci were covered by HLA typing, at four-digit resolution. Typing coverage differed by locus: A, B, C, DRB1 and DQB1 were typed in roughly 629-630 donors, DQA1 in 522, DPA1 in approximately 610, and DPB1 in roughly 450. A few DR-DQ haplotypes were treated as single units for association and clustering because of strong linkage in the cohort. Across some 400 genotyped donors of the cohort, an average of roughly 200,000 unique TCR beta nucleotide sequences per donor were sequenced, and 15% to 20% of those sequences were non-productive. What the study reported, not specific to this receptor: In a later analysis, several top co-occurrence clusters were reported to appear linked to parvovirus B19, influenza, CMV and Epstein-Barr virus. In a later analysis, HLA-associated TCR beta chains showed more clonal expansion and lower generation probabilities than non-associated chains that were equally common. In a later analysis, some 18,000 TCR beta sequences were associated with specific HLA alleles at a false discovery rate of 0.05. A further reported finding was that TCR beta sequences accurately predicted the HLA-A and HLA-B alleles for most subjects in the first cohort. Immune exposure information for the cohort was limited to CMV serostatus. Only TCR beta chains were sequenced in this cohort, and the absence of alpha or paired-chain data limited detectable features. According to a later genetic analysis, donors in an Asian-associated ancestry cluster had fewer N-insertions in productive TCRs than the approximately 690-donor mean. The authors suggested that the approach could potentially be extended to other disease states and immunological phenotypes. A later analysis found that TCR association rates varied across HLA loci, with DRB1 alleles showing the most associated TCRs and HLA-C alleles the fewest. Most TCR sequences were observed very rarely across donors, whereas some public TCRs were present in many individuals. In vitro tests confirmed that a few of the cytomegalovirus-associated TCR beta chains recognize cytomegalovirus antigens. According to a later analysis, most CMV-associated TCR beta chains appeared to be HLA-restricted, and the HLA associations seemed to be driven largely by CMV exposure. In the study, some 160 TCR beta chains were listed as associated with cytomegalovirus. In both the original and validation cohorts, the classifier was reported to diagnose cytomegalovirus status with high specificity and sensitivity. Because HLA typing was unavailable for some donors at each locus, only the typed subset was used in association tests. The sequencing pipeline was judged likely to have produced a cluster of highly shared sequence variants as a technical artifact. Because counts were too low, seventeen rarely observed V segments, including chromosome 9 orphons, were excluded from the earlier analysis of some 590 of the donors. Sequencing depth was assumed to be roughly uniform across donors in the presence/absence analyses, though that assumption may not hold. In a later genetic analysis, a missense DCLRE1C variant was associated with V-gene and J-gene trimming of TCR beta chains, and the association was replicated in an independent cohort. The 87-base-pair reads could not distinguish some IMGT-functional V segments, including TRBV6-2 and TRBV6-3, so those segments were excluded. When HLA alleles, especially DR and DQ, strongly co-occurred, attributing TCR associations to individual alleles was difficult. Correlated functional status among segregating V segments might be attributable to linkage disequilibrium, but an unknown experimental factor could not be ruled out. In an earlier analysis of a few hundred of the donors, most TCR beta V segments were observed in productive rearrangements about 87% or about 30% of the time, broadly matching IMGT annotations.

Trimming costs V 3 bases and J 1 base, and their ends lie 7 bases apart. There are 14 amino acids in the CDR3, from cysteine to phenylalanine inclusive. The only DNA kept is the CDR3, 42 bases in frame from the first base. Sequences SGHNT (CDR1) and YYREEE (CDR2) are obtained from the germline V gene (reference sequence). Sequenced material: PBMCs. Rearrangement joined TRBV5-4 to TRBJ2-2; no confident D gene assignment can be made. The TCR sequence derives from a man younger than 30 in good health and CMV-seropositive. The nucleotide sequence is given as TGTGCCAGCAGCTCCCTAGGGAACACCGGGGAGCTGTTTTTT. The resulting protein is CASSSLGNTGELFF.